This T cell receptor (beta chain) comes out of a study of CD8 T cells in ankylosing spondylitis. The study's findings and limits: Characteristic of ankylosing spondylitis blood, it appeared, was a TCR beta motif comprising fewer than 10 highly homologous variants.

V lost 7 bases, J lost 7 bases, and 21 bases lay in between. This CDR3 is built from 15 residues. Ten or more counts support this clonotype. Its antigen is undetermined. One entry per CDR3 protein results from TCRdb running MiXCR on the 5' RACE reads. The data contain 390,000 or so distinct CDR3 sequences, 20% to 25% of them singletons. V gene TRBV12-3 or TRBV12-4 combines with J gene TRBJ2-3, with a tentative D call TRBD2 (6 bases). What was sequenced was blood, either unsorted or a sorted T cell fraction (not recorded which). The TCR originated in a male donor with ankylosing spondylitis. This chain's CDR3 is CASTLGGDGGNTQYF. CDR3 coding DNA: TGTGCCAGCACCCTGGGCGGGGACGGGGGAAATACGCAGTATTTT.